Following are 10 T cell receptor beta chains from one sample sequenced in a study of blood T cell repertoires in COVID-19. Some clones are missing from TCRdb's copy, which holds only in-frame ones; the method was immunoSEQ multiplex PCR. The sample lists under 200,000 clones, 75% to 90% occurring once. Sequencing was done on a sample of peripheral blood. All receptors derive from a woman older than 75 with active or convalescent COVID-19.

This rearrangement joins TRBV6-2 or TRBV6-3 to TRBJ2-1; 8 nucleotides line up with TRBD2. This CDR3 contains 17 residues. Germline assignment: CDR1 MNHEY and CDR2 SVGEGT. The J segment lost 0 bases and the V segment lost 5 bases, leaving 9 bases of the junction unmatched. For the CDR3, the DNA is TGTGCCAGCAGTGACGGGACTAGGCCTTTCTCCTACAATGAGCAGTTCTTC. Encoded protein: CASSDGTRPFSYNEQFF.

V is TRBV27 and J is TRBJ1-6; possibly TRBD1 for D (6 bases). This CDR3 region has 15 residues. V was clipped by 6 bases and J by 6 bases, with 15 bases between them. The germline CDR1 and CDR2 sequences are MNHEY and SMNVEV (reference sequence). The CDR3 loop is CASRLSGTTNSPLHF. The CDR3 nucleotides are TGTGCCAGCAGGCTAAGCGGGACAACTAATTCACCCCTCCACTTT.

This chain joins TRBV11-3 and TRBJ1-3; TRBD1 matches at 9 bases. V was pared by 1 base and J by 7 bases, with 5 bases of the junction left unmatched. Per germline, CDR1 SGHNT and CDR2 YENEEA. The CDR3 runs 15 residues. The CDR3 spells CASSLGTGDWNTIYF. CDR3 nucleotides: TGTGCCAGCAGCTTAGGGACAGGGGATTGGAACACCATATATTTT. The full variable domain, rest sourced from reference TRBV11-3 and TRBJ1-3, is EAGVVQSPRYKIIEKKQPVAFWCNPISGHNTLYWYLQNLGQGPELLIRYENEEAVDDSQLPKDRFSAERLKGVDSTLKIQPAELGDSAVYLCASSLGTGDWNTIYFGEGSWLTVV.

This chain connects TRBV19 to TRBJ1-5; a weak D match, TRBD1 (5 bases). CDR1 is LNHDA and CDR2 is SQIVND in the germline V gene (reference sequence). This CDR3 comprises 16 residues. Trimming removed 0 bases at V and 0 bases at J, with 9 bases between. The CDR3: CASSIDPGYSNQPQHF. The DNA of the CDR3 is TGTGCCAGTAGTATAGATCCAGGGTATAGCAATCAGCCCCAGCATTTT. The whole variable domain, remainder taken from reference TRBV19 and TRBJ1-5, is DGGITQSPKYLFRKEGQNVTLSCEQNLNHDAMYWYRQDPGQGLRLIYYSQIVNDFQKGDIAEGYSVSREKKESFPLTVTSAQKNPTAFYLCASSIDPGYSNQPQHFGDGTRLSIL.

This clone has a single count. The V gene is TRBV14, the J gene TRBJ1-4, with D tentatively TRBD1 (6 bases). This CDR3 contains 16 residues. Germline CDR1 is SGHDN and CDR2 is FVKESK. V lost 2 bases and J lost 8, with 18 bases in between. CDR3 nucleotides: TGTGCCAGCAGCCAACTGTTGGGGAAGGGGGTGGAAAAACTGTTTTTT. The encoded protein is CASSQLLGKGVEKLFF.

DNA for the CDR3: TGTGCCAGCAGCGTAGGGGGGGGGCAGCCACGCTCTGGAAACACCATATATTTT. Its translation is CASSVGGGQPRSGNTIYF. This chain connects TRBV9 to TRBJ1-3; TRBD1 might be the D (6 bases). The CDR3 consists of 18 residues. CDR1 is SGDLS, CDR2 YYNGEE, per germline. Trimming removed 0 bases at V and 0 bases at J, with 16 bases between.

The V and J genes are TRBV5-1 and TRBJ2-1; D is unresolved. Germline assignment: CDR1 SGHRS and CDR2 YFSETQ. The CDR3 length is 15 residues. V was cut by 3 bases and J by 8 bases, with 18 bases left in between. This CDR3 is CASSSTPSERYEQFF. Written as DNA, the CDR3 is TGCGCCAGCAGCTCGACCCCTTCAGAGCGCTATGAGCAGTTCTTC.

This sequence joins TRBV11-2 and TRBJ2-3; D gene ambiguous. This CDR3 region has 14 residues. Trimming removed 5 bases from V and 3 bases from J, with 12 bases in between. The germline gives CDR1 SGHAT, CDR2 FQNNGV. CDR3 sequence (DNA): TGTGCCAGCAGCCAATATAGATCGACAGATACGCAGTATTTT. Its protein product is CASSQYRSTDTQYF.

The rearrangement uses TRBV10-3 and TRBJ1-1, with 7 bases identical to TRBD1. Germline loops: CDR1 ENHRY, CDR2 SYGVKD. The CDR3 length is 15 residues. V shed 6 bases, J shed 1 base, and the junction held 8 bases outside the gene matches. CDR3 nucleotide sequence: TGTGCCATCAGGGGGCCGGGACAGTCGAACACTGAAGCTTTCTTT. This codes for CAIRGPGQSNTEAFF.

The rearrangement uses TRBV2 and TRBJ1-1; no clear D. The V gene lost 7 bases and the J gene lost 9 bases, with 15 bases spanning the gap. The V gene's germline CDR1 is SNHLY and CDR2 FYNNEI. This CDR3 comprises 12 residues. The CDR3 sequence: CASTKDGVQAFF. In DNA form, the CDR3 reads TGTGCCAGCACCAAAGACGGGGTACAAGCTTTCTTT.